The clone carrying this TCR beta chain was observed many times. The antigen remains undetermined. The CDR3 covers 11 residues. CDR1 and CDR2 (germline): SGHNT, YENEEA. V lost 6 bases and J 8 bases, leaving 10 bases between the germline ends. The study based diagnoses on clinical symptoms, serum thyroxine and TRAb, thyroid ultrasound and orbital computed tomography. The blood sample dates from first hyperthyroidism diagnosis, preceding any ophthalmopathy symptoms. The data were obtained in a study of T cells in Graves' hyperthyroidism and ophthalmopathy. As for the study in general: Peripheral blood sampling occurred at initial diagnosis, before any treatment. Overall study results and limits: Appearing also in blood were most of the thyroid clonotypes expanded above 0.001.

Amplified TCR beta CDR3 regions derived from RNA transcripts. First-round RT-PCR with HTBI primers amplified the TCR CDR3 region. TCRdb independently ran MiXCR on the multiplex PCR reads; one entry per CDR3 protein. The data contain under 450,000 distinct CDR3 sequences, approximately 15% of them singletons. The chain links TRBV11-3 to TRBJ1-1; a weak D match, TRBD1 (6 bases). The receptor's source is a man in his thirties or forties with Graves' hyperthyroidism that later progressed to Graves' ophthalmopathy. Sequenced input: blood. The CDR3 DNA follows: TGTGCCAGCAGTCGTCAGGGGGAAGCTTTCTTT. It specifies CASSRQGEAFF. Filled out from reference TRBV11-3 and TRBJ1-1, the complete variable domain reads EAGVVQSPRYKIIEKKQPVAFWCNPISGHNTLYWYLQNLGQGPELLIRYENEEAVDDSQLPKDRFSAERLKGVDSTLKIQPAELGDSAVYLCASSRQGEAFFGQGTRLTVV.